The clone carrying this TCR beta chain appeared a few times. The CDR3 loop spans 14 amino acids. The germline gives CDR1 SQVTM, CDR2 ANQGSEA. V dropped 6 bases and J dropped 4; count of bases not matched to a gene: 7. The data stem from a study of CD8+ T cells in alopecia areata. Investigators isolated RNA and reverse transcribed it into cDNA to act as the sequencing template. TCRdb's copy holds only in-frame clones and misses some; the assay was immunoSEQ multiplex PCR. The table lists 110,000 to 150,000 clones, 40% to 55% of them singletons. Source: CD4+ T cells sorted from blood, taken at week 0. This TCR was sampled from a human donor with alopecia areata. The chain combines TRBV29-1 with TRBJ2-3; 10 bases are shared with TRBD2. The CDR3 nucleotides read TGCAGCGTATTACCGGGACTAGCGTCAGATACGCAGTATTTT. Translation gives CSVLPGLASDTQYF.